This TCR beta chain was found in a study of blood T cell repertoires in COVID-19. Background on the study: The United States, Italy and Spain supplied acute and convalescent COVID-19 samples. The analysed material was cDNA or gDNA that came from T cells, B-cell-depleted T cells, or PBMCs.

Per the study methods: Cell counts per sample came from amplifying reference gene primers. Libraries were prepared by immunoSEQ multiplex PCR; TCRdb keeps only in-frame clonotypes and omits some of them. V and J calls and clone size are those listed in that table; D and trimming were worked out from the DNA. The sample contains 200,000 to 250,000 clones, approximately 90% of which appear only once. The CDR3 runs to 16 residues. CDR1 SGDLS and CDR2 YYNGEE come from the germline V gene. V lost 0 bases to trimming and J lost 0 bases; unmatched junction nucleotides: 4. The cohort comprised adults aged about 18 to 90 years residing in about two dozen US areas.

The genes are TRBV9 and TRBJ1-1, with 8 bases aligning to TRBD1. What was sequenced was PBMCs or T cells enriched from blood (not recorded which). This TCR came from a woman aged 40 to 55 with acute COVID-19. CDR3 region: CASSVDQGQVNTEAFF. The CDR3 region has the DNA TGTGCCAGCAGCGTAGATCAGGGACAGGTGAACACTGAAGCTTTCTTT.